Below, one T cell receptor (beta chain) is given with its context. Its antigen remains unidentified. These data come from a study of T-cell memory formation after mild COVID-19. Study background: Each donor largely had its own TCR clusters. Findings of the study overall: Confirmation of SARS-CoV-2 specificity was lacking for second-wave clones peaking day 37.

TCRdb passed the 5' RACE reads through MiXCR, listing each CDR3 protein once. Among 310,000 or so distinct CDR3 sequences listed, more than 15% were seen once. Germline V gene lookup returns CDR1 ENHRY and CDR2 SYGVKD. Deletions cut 8 bases from V and 7 bases from J, with 8 bases between. The CDR3 covers 11 residues. The V call is TRBV10-3, the J call TRBJ1-4; D is uncertain. The TCR comes from a man between 18 and 35 years old who had mild COVID-19 (a few samples of this study predate the infection). Cell type and time point are not known. Sequencing was performed on PBMCs or a T cell subset sorted from them (not recorded which). CDR3 region: CAILAGEKLFF. CDR3 in DNA: TGTGCCATCCTCGCGGGTGAAAAACTGTTTTTT.